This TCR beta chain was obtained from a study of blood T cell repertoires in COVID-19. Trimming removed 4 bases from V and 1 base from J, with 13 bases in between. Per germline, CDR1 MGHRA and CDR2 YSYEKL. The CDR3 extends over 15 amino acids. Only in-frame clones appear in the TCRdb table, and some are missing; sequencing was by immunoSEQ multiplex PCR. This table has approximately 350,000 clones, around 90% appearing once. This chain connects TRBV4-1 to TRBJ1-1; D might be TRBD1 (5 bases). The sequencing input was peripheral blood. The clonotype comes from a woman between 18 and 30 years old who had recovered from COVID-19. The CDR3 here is CASSPEEGQNTEAFF. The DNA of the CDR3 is TGCGCCAGCAGCCCTGAGGAGGGGCAGAACACTGAAGCTTTCTTT.